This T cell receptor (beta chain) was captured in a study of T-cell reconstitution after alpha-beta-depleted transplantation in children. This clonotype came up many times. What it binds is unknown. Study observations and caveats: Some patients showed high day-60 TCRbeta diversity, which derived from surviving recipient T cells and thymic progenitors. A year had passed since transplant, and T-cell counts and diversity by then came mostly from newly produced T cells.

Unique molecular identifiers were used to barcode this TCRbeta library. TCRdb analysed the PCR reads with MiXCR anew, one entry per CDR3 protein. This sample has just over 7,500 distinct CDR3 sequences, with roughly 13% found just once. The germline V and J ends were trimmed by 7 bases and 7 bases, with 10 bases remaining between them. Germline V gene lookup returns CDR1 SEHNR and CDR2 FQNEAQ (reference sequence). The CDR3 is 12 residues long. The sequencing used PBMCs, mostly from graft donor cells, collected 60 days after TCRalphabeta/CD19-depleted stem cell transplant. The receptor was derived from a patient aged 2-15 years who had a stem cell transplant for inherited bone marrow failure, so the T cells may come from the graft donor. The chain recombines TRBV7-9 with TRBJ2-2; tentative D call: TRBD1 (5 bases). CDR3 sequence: CASTDRIGELFF. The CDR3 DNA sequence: TGTGCCAGCACCGACAGAATCGGGGAGCTGTTTTTT. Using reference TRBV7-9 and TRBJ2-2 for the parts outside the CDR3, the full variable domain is DTGVSQNPRHKITKRGQNVTFRCDPISEHNRLYWYRQTLGQGPEFLTYFQNEAQLEKSRLLSDRFSAERPKGSFSTLEIQRTEQGDSAMYLCASTDRIGELFFGEGSRLTVL.